Below, 16 T cell receptor beta chains from the same sample are listed, as sequenced in a study of shared clonotypes between healthy human individuals. The method was immunoSEQ multiplex PCR; TCRdb's version includes in-frame clones alone and lacks a portion of them. This table has about 520,000 clones, almost 80% appearing once. The specimen sequenced was PBMCs. The source is a woman between 40 and 55 years old in good health. Some clones in this sample may be carry-over from other donors' samples.

The CDR3 spells CASRRLAGGPQYF. The CDR3 bases are TGTGCCAGTAGACGACTAGCGGGAGGGCCCCAGTATTTT. V gene TRBV19 combines with J gene TRBJ2-3, with 14 nucleotides matching TRBD2. Germline values: CDR1 LNHDA, CDR2 SQIVND (reference sequence). Unmatched junction bases numbered 5, after V lost 6 bases and J lost 12 bases. The CDR3 runs 13 residues.

This sequence joins TRBV10-3 and TRBJ1-2, with TRBD1 matching over 7 bases. The CDR3 loop spans 14 amino acids. Germline V CDR1 and CDR2: ENHRY, SYGVKD. The V gene end was trimmed by 6 bases and the J gene end by 3 bases; junction bases not matched to a gene: 7. This chain's CDR3 is CAISRDSSDYGYTF. The CDR3 region has the DNA TGTGCCATCAGCCGGGACAGTTCTGACTATGGCTACACCTTC.

In DNA form, the CDR3 reads TGTGCCACCAGCAGCCTCCGGCAGGCCGTCAACACCGGGGAGCTGTTTTTT. Translation gives CATSSLRQAVNTGELFF. This rearrangement joins TRBV15 to TRBJ2-2; no firm D call. Trimming removed 3 bases at V and 2 bases at J, with 16 bases between. Germline loops: CDR1 LNHNV, CDR2 YYDKDF (reference sequence). This CDR3 contains 17 residues.

CDR3 loop: CASSSWKGAGSEAFF. The CDR3 bases are TGTGCCAGCAGCTCGTGGAAGGGGGCCGGGAGTGAAGCTTTCTTT. V is TRBV7-9 and J is TRBJ1-1; 7 bases match TRBD1. V was pared by 4 bases and J by 7 bases, with 12 bases of the junction left unmatched. CDR3 length: 15 residues. Germline V lookup: CDR1 SEHNR, CDR2 FQNEAQ (reference sequence).

The rearrangement joins TRBV28 to TRBJ2-3; possible D gene TRBD2, 6 bases. Germline V CDR1 and CDR2: MDHEN, SYDVKM. CDR3 length: 14 amino acids. The V gene lost 5 bases and the J gene lost 4 bases, with 13 bases spanning the gap. CDR3 bases: TGTGCCAGCAGTCCCCGGACTACATCAGATACGCAGTATTTT. Its translation is CASSPRTTSDTQYF. The complete variable domain, with remaining parts taken from reference TRBV28 and TRBJ2-3, reads DVKVTQSSRYLVKRTGEKVFLECVQDMDHENMFWYRQDPGLGLRLIYFSYDVKMKEKGDIPEGYSVSREKKERFSLILESASTNQTSMYLCASSPRTTSDTQYFGPGTRLTVL.

On this clone: The same CDR3 arises from other DNA sequences in this sample as well. The chain couples TRBV7-2 to TRBJ2-3; 10 bases fit TRBD2. The ends lost 1 base at V and 4 bases at J; junction bases unmatched: 2. This CDR3 region has 15 residues. Germline CDR1 SGHTA, CDR2 FQGNSA. The CDR3 sequence: CASSLGLAGADTQYF. For the CDR3, the DNA is TGTGCCAGCAGCTTAGGTCTAGCGGGAGCAGATACGCAGTATTTT.

The chain carries TRBV11-3 and TRBJ2-2, with TRBD1 matching 7 bases. J lost 6 bases, V lost 0 bases, and 4 bases had no gene match. The germline CDR1 and CDR2 sequences are SGHNT and YENEEA. The CDR3 runs 15 residues. Written as DNA, the CDR3 is TGTGCCAGCAGCTTAGAAGGGGGCCGGGCCGGGGAGCTGTTTTTT. Its protein product is CASSLEGGRAGELFF.

The chain uses TRBV30 and TRBJ2-2; no firm D call. Germline CDR1 and CDR2: GTSNPN and SVGIG (reference sequence). V shed 5 bases and J shed 10 bases, with 14 bases lying between them. The CDR3 is made up of 12 amino acids. The CDR3 bases are TGTGCCTGGCGTTTTTGGGAAAAGGAGCTGTTTTTT. Translated: CAWRFWEKELFF.

The chain carries TRBV27 and TRBJ1-1; 10 bases map to TRBD1. This CDR3 spans 14 amino acids. CDR1 MNHEY and CDR2 SMNVEV come from the germline V gene (reference sequence). Germline trimming cut 8 bases from V and 5 bases from J; bases unmatched to any gene: 8. CDR3 protein: CASSLTGGVTEAFF. CDR3 coding DNA: TGTGCCAGCTCCTTGACAGGGGGCGTGACTGAAGCTTTCTTT.

At least ten counts were recorded for this clone. Other DNA sequences in this specimen translate into the identical CDR3. The chain is built from TRBV27 and TRBJ2-2; 7 nucleotides match TRBD1. Trimming took 4 bases from V and 4 from J; bases not matched to a gene: 6. CDR3 length: 15 amino acids. Germline values: CDR1 MNHEY, CDR2 SMNVEV (reference sequence). The CDR3 protein is CASSYGTASTGELFF. CDR3 bases: TGTGCCAGCAGTTACGGGACAGCTAGCACCGGGGAGCTGTTTTTT.

This clone was recorded once. The CDR3 here is CASSPGGNYEQYF. The CDR3 DNA is TGTGCCAGCTCACCGGGCGGGAACTACGAGCAGTACTTC. The chain combines TRBV18 with TRBJ2-7; D is perhaps TRBD2 (6 bases). The CDR3 contains 13 residues. The germline V gene encodes CDR1 KGHSH and CDR2 LQKENI. Between the trimmed V and J ends, which lost 3 bases and 3 bases, there was a span of 9 bases.

This clone has only a few counts. The gene calls are TRBV9 and TRBJ1-1; possible D gene TRBD1, 5 bases. Germline CDR1 SGDLS, CDR2 YYNGEE. CDR3 size: 13 residues. Trimming removed 3 bases from V and 3 bases from J, with 9 bases in between. This CDR3 reads CASSGEGYTEAFF. In nucleotides, the CDR3 is TGTGCCAGCAGCGGGGAGGGGTACACTGAAGCTTTCTTT.

V and J are TRBV30 and TRBJ1-2, with 8 bases identical to TRBD1. Germline CDR1 is GTSNPN and CDR2 is SVGIG (reference sequence). V dropped 2 bases and J dropped 12; count of bases not matched to a gene: 14. The CDR3 is 14 residues long. In DNA, the CDR3 is TGTGCCTGGAGTAGGGACCTCGGGCAGGGGGCCCACACCTTC. Its protein product is CAWSRDLGQGAHTF.

The DNA of the CDR3 is TGTGCCAGTAGCCTGGCAGGGACAGAGGTCTCGTACGAGCAGTACTTC. Translation: CASSLAGTEVSYEQYF. The V gene is TRBV27, the J gene TRBJ2-7; 7 bases agree with TRBD1. V lost 9 bases and J lost 4; bases outside the gene matches: 18. Germline V gene lookup returns CDR1 MNHEY and CDR2 SMNVEV (reference sequence). The CDR3 loop spans 16 amino acids.

This chain uses TRBV28 with TRBJ2-1, with 8 bases matching TRBD2. Germline CDR1 and CDR2: MDHEN and SYDVKM. V shed 5 bases, J shed 8 bases, and the junction held 11 bases outside the gene matches. The CDR3 loop spans 15 amino acids. For the CDR3, the DNA is TGTGCCAGCAGTGACCCCGGGAGGGCCGGTGATGAGCAGTTCTTC. Residues: CASSDPGRAGDEQFF.

A few counts support this clone. CDR3 region: CASSLGTAYGYTF. CDR3 DNA sequence: TGTGCCAGTAGCTTAGGGACAGCATATGGCTACACCTTC. The chain employs TRBV19 and TRBJ1-2, with 7 bases lining up with TRBD1. Germline values: CDR1 LNHDA, CDR2 SQIVND (reference sequence). This CDR3 spans 13 amino acids. J lost 5 bases, V lost 6 bases, and 6 bases had no gene match.